The 24 T cell receptor beta chains below were found in one sample sequenced in a study of cytomegalovirus exposure and HLA in healthy donors. The study ran its PCR with 60 Vbeta and 13 Jbeta primers. Clones were sequenced by immunoSEQ multiplex PCR, and TCRdb holds only the in-frame ones, with some missing. Here the sample spans 85,000 to 120,000 clones, roughly 80% being singletons. Sequenced material: PBMCs. The receptors derive from a man aged 60 to 69 in good health and CMV-seronegative.

V and J are TRBV19 and TRBJ1-1, with D possibly matching TRBD1 (6 bases). V was cut by 7 bases and J by 7 bases, with 22 bases left in between. The CDR3 runs to 15 residues. Per the germline V gene, CDR1 is LNHDA and CDR2 is SQIVND (reference sequence). CDR3 in DNA: TGTGCCAGTACCTCGGGGGGCCCCGGGGGGGATGAAGCTTTCTTT. Protein sequence: CASTSGGPGGDEAFF.

Worth noting for this clone: Other DNA sequences within the sample encode an identical CDR3. The chain couples TRBV6-5 to TRBJ2-3, with D unclear. V dropped 4 bases and J dropped 0 bases, with 11 bases sitting between them. This CDR3 region has 15 residues. CDR1 is MNHEY, CDR2 SVGAGI, per germline. The CDR3 protein is CASSFNSGSTDTQYF. As DNA, the CDR3 is TGTGCCAGCAGTTTTAATAGTGGTAGCACAGATACGCAGTATTTT.

V is TRBV11-2 and J is TRBJ2-1, with 8 bases aligning to TRBD1. Germline trimming cut 6 bases from V and 4 bases from J; bases unmatched to any gene: 5. Per the germline V gene, CDR1 is SGHAT and CDR2 is FQNNGV. The CDR3 is 14 residues long. The CDR3 reads CASSPGQGYNEQFF. In DNA, the CDR3 is TGTGCCAGCAGTCCTGGACAGGGTTACAATGAGCAGTTCTTC.

The chain combines TRBV5-1 with TRBJ2-5, with D perhaps TRBD2 (6 bases). Germline CDR1 is SGHRS and CDR2 is YFSETQ. This CDR3 is built from 14 residues. Trimming left V 1 base short and J 3 bases short, with 10 bases between. The CDR3 sequence is CASSLRLEEETQYF. CDR3 nucleotides: TGCGCCAGCAGCTTGCGACTAGAAGAAGAGACCCAGTACTTC.

The chain carries TRBV25-1 and TRBJ2-1, with 7 nucleotides matching TRBD2. The CDR3 runs to 14 residues. Germline CDR1 reads MGHDK; CDR2 reads SYGVNS. V gave up 7 bases and J gave up 2 bases; unmatched junction bases: 5. The CDR3 nucleotides read TGTGCCAGCAATTGGGGGGGTGCCTACAATGAGCAGTTCTTC. As protein: CASNWGGAYNEQFF.

V gene TRBV15 combines with J gene TRBJ1-5; 9 bases map to TRBD1. J gave up 3 bases and V 1 base, and 1 base lay outside the gene matches. Germline-derived CDR1 and CDR2 are LNHNV and YYDKDF (reference sequence). CDR3 size: 15 residues. The CDR3, as DNA: TGTGCCACCAGCAGAGGGACAGGGGTCAATCAGCCCCAGCATTTT. Its translation: CATSRGTGVNQPQHF.

The chain carries TRBV19 and TRBJ2-6, with D possibly TRBD1 on 5 matching bases. Trimming took 3 bases from V and 2 from J, leaving 11 bases between them. Germline V lookup: CDR1 LNHDA, CDR2 SQIVND (reference sequence). This CDR3 region has 16 residues. Written as DNA, the CDR3 is TGTGCCAGTAGTATCAACTCAGGGACTGGGGCCAACGTCCTGACTTTC. Protein: CASSINSGTGANVLTF.

The chain links TRBV5-1 to TRBJ2-1, with TRBD1 matching over 9 bases. The CDR3 sequence is 19 residues long. Germline trimming cut 2 bases from V and 4 bases from J; bases unmatched to any gene: 16. Germline V CDR1 and CDR2: SGHRS, YFSETQ. The CDR3 DNA is TGCGCCAGCAGCTTTCCGGGACAGGGCTCCCTCAGCCTTTACAATGAGCAGTTCTTC. This gives the protein CASSFPGQGSLSLYNEQFF. The full variable domain, in which reference TRBV5-1 and TRBJ2-1 provide the parts outside the CDR3, is KAGVTQTPRYLIKTRGQQVTLSCSPISGHRSVSWYQQTPGQGLQFLFEYFSETQRNKGNFPGRFSGRQFSNSRSEMNVSTLELGDSALYLCASSFPGQGSLSLYNEQFFGPGTRLTVL.

The chain recombines TRBV5-4 with TRBJ2-7; tentatively, D is TRBD1 (5 bases). The CDR3 runs to 14 residues. Trimming took 4 bases from V and 0 from J, leaving 11 bases between them. Germline V gives CDR1 SGHNT, CDR2 YYREEE (reference sequence). The CDR3 loop is CASSDNRGSYEQYF. The CDR3 bases are TGTGCCAGCAGCGATAATAGGGGCTCCTACGAGCAGTACTTC.

The genes are TRBV14 and TRBJ1-1, with a possible D match to TRBD1 (6 bases). This CDR3 has 14 residues. Per the germline V gene, CDR1 is SGHDN and CDR2 is FVKESK. Trimming shortened V by 4 bases and J by 5 bases, and 14 bases separated the two germline ends. This chain's CDR3 is CASSRNRVGTEAFF. The CDR3 region has the DNA TGTGCCAGCAGCCGAAACAGGGTAGGGACTGAAGCTTTCTTT.

The chain carries TRBV4-2 and TRBJ2-5; 10 bases fit TRBD2. Germline values: CDR1 LGHNA, CDR2 YNFKEQ. Germline trimming cut 0 bases from V and 4 bases from J; bases unmatched to any gene: 11. The CDR3 totals 18 residues. Here the CDR3 DNA reads TGTGCCAGCAGCCAAGATTTCGGGCTAGCGGGGGCCCGAGAGACCCAGTACTTC. This encodes CASSQDFGLAGARETQYF.

The gene calls are TRBV4-2 and TRBJ2-5; 7 bases line up with TRBD2. The CDR3 is 13 residues long. The ends lost 1 base at V and 4 bases at J; junction bases unmatched: 0. Looked up from germline, CDR1 is LGHNA and CDR2 is YNFKEQ. CDR3 DNA: TGTGCCAGCAGCCAAGGGGAGGGAGAGACCCAGTACTTC. Its protein is CASSQGEGETQYF.

The V and J genes are TRBV5-6 and TRBJ2-1, with 7 positions matching TRBD1. Germline CDR1 and CDR2: SGHDT and YYEEEE. V was clipped by 4 bases and J by 4 bases; unmatched bases: 11. The CDR3 runs to 16 residues. In DNA form, the CDR3 reads TGTGCCAGCAGCACCACAGGGGCAAGTGCGTACAATGAGCAGTTCTTC. Amino acids: CASSTTGASAYNEQFF.

The chain links TRBV11-3 to TRBJ2-5; 14 nucleotides agree with TRBD2. The germline V gene has CDR1 SGHNT and CDR2 YENEEA. The CDR3 has 16 amino acids. V trimming: 4 bases; J trimming: 5 bases; junction bases outside the gene matches: 6. CDR3: CASSSRTSGGRETQYF. Here the CDR3 DNA reads TGTGCCAGCAGCTCCCGGACTAGCGGGGGGAGGGAGACCCAGTACTTC. Full variable domain (missing parts from reference TRBV11-3 and TRBJ2-5): EAGVVQSPRYKIIEKKQPVAFWCNPISGHNTLYWYLQNLGQGPELLIRYENEEAVDDSQLPKDRFSAERLKGVDSTLKIQPAELGDSAVYLCASSSRTSGGRETQYFGPGTRLLVL.

V and J are TRBV7-2 and TRBJ1-1; weak D call: TRBD1 (5 bases). The CDR3 length is 13 residues. Germline CDR1 is SGHTA and CDR2 is FQGNSA. V lost 6 bases and J 1 base, leaving 9 bases between the germline ends. The CDR3 region is CASRSDRNTEAFF. CDR3 nucleotide sequence: TGTGCCAGCAGATCTGACAGGAACACTGAAGCTTTCTTT.

The gene calls are TRBV5-1 and TRBJ1-2, with D perhaps matching TRBD1 (6 bases). The CDR3 is 13 amino acids. Trimming took 4 bases from V and 5 from J, leaving 12 bases between them. Germline values: CDR1 SGHRS, CDR2 YFSETQ. CDR3 nucleotides: TGCGCCAGCAGCAACGACAGGCCGTATGGCTACACCTTC. It translates to CASSNDRPYGYTF.

The V call is TRBV27, the J call TRBJ1-5, with TRBD1 matching 7 bases. Germline V gives CDR1 MNHEY, CDR2 SMNVEV (reference sequence). This CDR3 has 16 residues. After removal of 5 bases from V and 6 bases from J, the junction contained 13 bases not matched to a gene. CDR3 bases: TGTGCCAGCAGTAGTGAAGGGGGCGTCGGCGTTCAGCCCCAGCATTTT. Translation: CASSSEGGVGVQPQHF.

V usage is TRBV19 and J usage is TRBJ1-4; TRBD1 is a possible D gene (6 bases). Germline lookup yields CDR1 LNHDA and CDR2 SQIVND (reference sequence). The CDR3 covers 13 residues. With 8 bases removed from V and 8 bases from J, the gap between germline ends came to 15 bases. Here the CDR3 DNA reads TGTGCCAGTGCGCGTAGGGGGGGCGAAAAACTGTTTTTT. It codes for CASARRGGEKLFF.

Only a few counts were recorded for this clone. The V and J genes are TRBV29-1 and TRBJ1-4; TRBD1 is a possible D gene (5 bases). The germline CDR1 and CDR2 sequences are SQVTM and ANQGSEA. CDR3 length: 13 residues. V dropped 7 bases and J dropped 2 bases, with 11 bases sitting between them. CDR3 nucleotides: TGCAGCGGGGGCCGTGCCACTAATGAAAAACTGTTTTTT. The encoded protein is CSGGRATNEKLFF.

V gene TRBV7-2 combines with J gene TRBJ1-5; D perhaps matches TRBD1 (6 bases). Germline values: CDR1 SGHTA, CDR2 FQGNSA. The CDR3 loop spans 15 amino acids. Trimming stripped 5 bases from V and 2 bases from J, with 13 bases between. The CDR3 is CASSPDRAGNQPQHF. CDR3 nucleotide sequence: TGTGCCAGCAGCCCGGACAGAGCAGGCAATCAGCCCCAGCATTTT. Full variable domain (remainder filled in from reference TRBV7-2 and TRBJ1-5): GAGVSQSPSNKVTEKGKDVELRCDPISGHTALYWYRQSLGQGLEFLIYFQGNSAPDKSGLPSDRFSAERTGGSVSTLTIQRTQQEDSAVYLCASSPDRAGNQPQHFGDGTRLSIL.

V usage is TRBV11-2 and J usage is TRBJ1-1; TRBD1 matches 9 bases. The CDR3 has 14 residues. Per the germline V gene, CDR1 is SGHAT and CDR2 is FQNNGV. J was trimmed by 10 bases and V by 1 base; bases with no gene match: 7. CDR3 region: CASSLAGTGRRAFF. For the CDR3, the DNA is TGTGCCAGCAGCTTAGCCGGGACAGGGCGAAGAGCTTTCTTT.

The chain couples TRBV27 to TRBJ2-3, with D perhaps TRBD1 (6 bases). CDR1 is MNHEY, CDR2 SMNVEV, per germline (reference sequence). Trimming removed 2 bases at V and 4 bases at J, with 16 bases between. The CDR3 spans 16 residues. CDR3 amino acids: CASSLLGHQGPDTQYF. The CDR3 DNA reads as TGTGCCAGCAGTTTACTGGGACATCAGGGCCCAGATACGCAGTATTTT.

CDR3 region: CASSRGTESSYEQYF. The CDR3 DNA is TGTGCCAGCAGCCGGGGGACAGAGAGCTCCTACGAGCAGTACTTC. The chain couples TRBV11-2 to TRBJ2-7, with D possibly TRBD1 on 7 matching bases. The CDR3 is made up of 15 amino acids. Germline V gene sequence: CDR1 SGHAT, CDR2 FQNNGV. Trimming took off 5 bases at V and 0 bases at J, with 14 bases between the two ends.

The V gene is TRBV15, the J gene TRBJ2-5, with D possibly being TRBD2 (5 bases). The CDR3 contains 14 residues. The germline CDR1 and CDR2 sequences are LNHNV and YYDKDF (reference sequence). V was cut by 6 bases and J by 2 bases, with 13 bases left in between. CDR3 loop: CATSLTRTQETQYF. For the CDR3, the DNA is TGTGCCACCAGTTTAACGAGGACTCAAGAGACCCAGTACTTC.